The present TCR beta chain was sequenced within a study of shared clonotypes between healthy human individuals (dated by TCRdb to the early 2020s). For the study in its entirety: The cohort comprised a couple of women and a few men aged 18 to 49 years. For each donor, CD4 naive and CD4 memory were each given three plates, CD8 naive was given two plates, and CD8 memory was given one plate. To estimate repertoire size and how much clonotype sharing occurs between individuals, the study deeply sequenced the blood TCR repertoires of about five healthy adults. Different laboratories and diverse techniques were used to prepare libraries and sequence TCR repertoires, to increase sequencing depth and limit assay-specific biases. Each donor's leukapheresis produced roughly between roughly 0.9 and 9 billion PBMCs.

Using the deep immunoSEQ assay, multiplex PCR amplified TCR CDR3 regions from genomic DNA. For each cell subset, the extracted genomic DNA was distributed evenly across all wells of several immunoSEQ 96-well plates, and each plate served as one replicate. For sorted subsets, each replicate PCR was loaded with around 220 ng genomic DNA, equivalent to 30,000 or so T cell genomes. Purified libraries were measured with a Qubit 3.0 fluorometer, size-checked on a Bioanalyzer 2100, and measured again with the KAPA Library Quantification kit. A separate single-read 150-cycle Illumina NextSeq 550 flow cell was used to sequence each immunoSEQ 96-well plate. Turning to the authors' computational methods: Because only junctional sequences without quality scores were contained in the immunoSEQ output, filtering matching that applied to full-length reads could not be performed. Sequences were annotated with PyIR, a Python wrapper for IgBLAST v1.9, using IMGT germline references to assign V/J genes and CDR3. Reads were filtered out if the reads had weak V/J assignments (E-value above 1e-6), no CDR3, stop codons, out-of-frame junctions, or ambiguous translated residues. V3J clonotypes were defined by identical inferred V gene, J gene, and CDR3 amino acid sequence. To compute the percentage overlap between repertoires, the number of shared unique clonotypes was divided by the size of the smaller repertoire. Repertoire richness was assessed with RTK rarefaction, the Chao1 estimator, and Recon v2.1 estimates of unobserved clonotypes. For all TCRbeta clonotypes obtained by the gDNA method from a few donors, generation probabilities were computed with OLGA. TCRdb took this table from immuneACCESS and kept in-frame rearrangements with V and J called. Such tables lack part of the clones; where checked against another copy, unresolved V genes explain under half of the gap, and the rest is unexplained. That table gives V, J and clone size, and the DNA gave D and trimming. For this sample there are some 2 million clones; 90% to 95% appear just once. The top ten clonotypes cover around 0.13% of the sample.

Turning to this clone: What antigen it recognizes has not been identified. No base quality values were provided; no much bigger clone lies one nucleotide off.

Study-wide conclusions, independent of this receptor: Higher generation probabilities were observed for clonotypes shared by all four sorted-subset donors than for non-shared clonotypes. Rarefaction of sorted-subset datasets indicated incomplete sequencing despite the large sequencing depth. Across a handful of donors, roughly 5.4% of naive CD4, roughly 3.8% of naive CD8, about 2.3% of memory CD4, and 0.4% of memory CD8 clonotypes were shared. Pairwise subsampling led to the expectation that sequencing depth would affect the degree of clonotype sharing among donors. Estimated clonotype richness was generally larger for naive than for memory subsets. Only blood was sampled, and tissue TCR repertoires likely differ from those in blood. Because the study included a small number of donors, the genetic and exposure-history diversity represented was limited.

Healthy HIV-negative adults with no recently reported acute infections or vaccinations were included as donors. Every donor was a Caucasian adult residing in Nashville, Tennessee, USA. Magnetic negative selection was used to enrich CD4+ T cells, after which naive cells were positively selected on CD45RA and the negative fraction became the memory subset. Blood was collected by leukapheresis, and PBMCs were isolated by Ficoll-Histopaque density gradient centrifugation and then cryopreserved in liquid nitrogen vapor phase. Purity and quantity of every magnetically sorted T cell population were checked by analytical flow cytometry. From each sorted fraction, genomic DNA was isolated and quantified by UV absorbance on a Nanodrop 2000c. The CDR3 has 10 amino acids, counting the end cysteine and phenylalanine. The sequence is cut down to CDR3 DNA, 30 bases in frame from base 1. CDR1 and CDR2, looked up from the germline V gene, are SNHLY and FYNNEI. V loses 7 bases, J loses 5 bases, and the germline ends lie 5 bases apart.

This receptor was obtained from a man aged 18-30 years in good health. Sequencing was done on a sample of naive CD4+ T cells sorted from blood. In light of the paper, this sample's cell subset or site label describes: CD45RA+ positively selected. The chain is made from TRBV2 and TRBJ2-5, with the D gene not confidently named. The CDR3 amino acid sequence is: CASMVETQYF. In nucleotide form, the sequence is TGTGCCAGCATGGTGGAGACCCAGTACTTC.